One sample yielded the 3 T cell receptor beta chains listed below, sequenced in a study of blood T cells in healthy people across ages. Primers used in a second PCR of roughly 6 to 11 cycles were a sample-barcoded 5' primer and a J-beta primer mix. A single record per CDR3 protein comes from TCRdb applying MiXCR to the 5' RACE reads. Here the sample spans some 1.5 million distinct CDR3 sequences, about 42% being singletons. Specimen: blood. Receptors were obtained from a woman between 18 and 29 years old in good health.

This rearrangement joins TRBV2 to TRBJ2-1, with TRBD1 as a possible D gene (5 bases). This CDR3 is 18 amino acids long. Germline V gene lookup returns CDR1 SNHLY and CDR2 FYNNEI. The V end lost 3 bases, the J end lost 3 bases, and 21 bases lay between the germline ends. The DNA for the CDR3 is TGTGCCAGCAGTGACCCGGCCAGGGCAAAATACCACTACAATGAGCAGTTCTTC. Translation gives CASSDPARAKYHYNEQFF.

This rearrangement joins TRBV6-2 or TRBV6-3 to TRBJ2-1, with no clear D. The V gene lost 7 bases and the J gene lost 9 bases, with 13 bases spanning the gap. The CDR3 runs to 12 residues. The V gene's germline CDR1 is MNHEY and CDR2 SVGEGT. This CDR3 is CASKLGWSEQFF. CDR3 nucleotide sequence: TGTGCCAGCAAACTGGGGTGGTCTGAGCAGTTCTTC.

The rearrangement links TRBV11-2 to TRBJ2-5; either TRBD1 or TRBD2 may supply D (5 bases each). The CDR3 loop spans 15 amino acids. The V and J ends lost 1 base and 3 bases respectively, with 12 bases between them. The germline V gene encodes CDR1 SGHAT and CDR2 FQNNGV. CDR3 residues: CASSLGGSDKETQYF. In DNA, the CDR3 is TGTGCCAGCAGCTTAGGAGGGTCGGACAAAGAGACCCAGTACTTC.